This T cell receptor beta chain appears in the sequencing data of a study of human T cells and chemical hapten exposure. Study-wide results and caveats: Those TCRs sitting above 1 in 1000 frequency stayed the same with DPC sensitization.

Time point denoted: pre-sensitization, week 0. Treatment meaning: therapeutic diphenylcyclopropenone sensitization with weekly scalp DPC. Sequencing started from total RNA isolated from unfractionated whole blood. This clonotype was seen at least ten times. The antigen remains unidentified. TCRdb analysed the RACE reads with MiXCR anew, one entry per CDR3 protein. The top ten hold 3.5% to 4.5% of the sample, which has around 57,000 distinct CDR3 sequences, approximately 10% seen once. CDR3 length equals 13 residues. From germline, CDR1 is MNHNY and CDR2 SVGAGI (reference sequence). J was trimmed by 2 bases and V by 10 bases; bases with no gene match: 3.

The sample in question was whole blood, obtained in connection with sensitization to the hapten diphenylcyclopropenone (DPC). This sequence joins TRBV6-6 and TRBJ1-2, with 11 bases fitting TRBD1. This TCR derives from a woman aged 40 to 50 with alopecia areata. Some clones in this sample may be carry-over from other donors' samples. CDR3 nucleotides: TGTGCCACTGGGGACAGGGGGAACTATGGCTACACCTTC. Translated: CATGDRGNYGYTF.